The clone carrying this T cell receptor beta chain showed up many times. The sample belongs to a study of T cells in Graves' hyperthyroidism and ophthalmopathy. TCR beta CDR3 regions were amplified from RNA. Initially, a first-round RT-PCR of the TCR CDR3 employed the HTBI primer set. TCRdb reanalysed the multiplex PCR reads using MiXCR and keeps one entry per CDR3 protein. The sample consists of roughly 500,000 distinct CDR3 sequences, 40% to 55% of them appearing once. The germline V gene has CDR1 SGHVS and CDR2 FQNEAQ. The length of the CDR3 is 14 residues. V was cut by 6 bases and J by 3 bases, with 14 bases left in between.

The receptor was derived from an adult woman with Graves' disease, either hyperthyroidism or ophthalmopathy (not recorded which). The material sequenced was peripheral blood or thyroid tissue (not recorded which). The chain combines TRBV7-8 with TRBJ2-5; possible D gene TRBD1, 6 bases. CDR3 bases: TGTGCCAGCAGGCGCAGGGGATTAGAAGAGACCCAGTACTTC. Translation gives CASRRRGLEETQYF.